Shown below are 11 T cell receptor beta chains from a single sample sequenced in a study of cytomegalovirus exposure and HLA in healthy donors. This PCR relied on a set of 60 Vbeta primers and 13 Jbeta primers. The protocol was immunoSEQ multiplex PCR, while the TCRdb copy is restricted to in-frame clones and leaves out a portion. The data hold about 67,000 clones, with 80% to 90% observed a single time. The material sequenced was PBMCs. These receptors were taken from a woman under 40 in good health and CMV-seropositive.

The rearrangement uses TRBV11-2 and TRBJ1-6; TRBD1 is a possible D gene (6 bases). Trimming removed 5 bases at V and 3 bases at J, with 14 bases between. The CDR3 consists of 16 residues. From germline, CDR1 is SGHAT and CDR2 FQNNGV. CDR3 bases: TGTGCCAGCAGCGAAGGACAGACTCACTATAATTCACCCCTCCACTTT. It is translated as CASSEGQTHYNSPLHF.

The chain employs TRBV6-1 and TRBJ2-5; 9 nucleotides agree with TRBD2. Germline V gene data show CDR1 as MNHNS and CDR2 as SASEGT. V trimming: 4 bases; J trimming: 1 base; junction bases outside the gene matches: 4. The CDR3 has 15 residues. DNA of the CDR3: TGTGCCAGCAGTGTACTAGCGGGCCTCCAAGAGACCCAGTACTTC. This encodes CASSVLAGLQETQYF.

This clone was recorded only once. This chain joins TRBV6-5 and TRBJ1-6; D may be TRBD1 (5 bases). In germline, CDR1 is MNHEY, CDR2 SVGAGI. Deletions cut 3 bases from V and 7 bases from J, with 10 bases between. The CDR3 totals 14 residues. CDR3 residues: CASSYQGRNSPLHF. The DNA of the CDR3 is TGTGCCAGCAGTTATCAGGGTCGGAATTCACCCCTCCACTTT.

This clone showed up just a few times. The gene calls are TRBV25-1 and TRBJ2-1, with D tentatively TRBD2 (5 bases). The V end lost 4 bases, the J end lost 3 bases, and 19 bases lay between the germline ends. The CDR3 totals 17 residues. Germline V gene lookup returns CDR1 MGHDK and CDR2 SYGVNS. The CDR3 region has the DNA TGTGCCAGCAGTGGAGACACCAAGCTACGGGACTACAATGAGCAGTTCTTC. As protein: CASSGDTKLRDYNEQFF. Together with reference TRBV25-1 and TRBJ2-1, the CDR3 gives the full variable domain: EADIYQTPRYLVIGTGKKITLECSQTMGHDKMYWYQQDPGMELHLIHYSYGVNSTEKGDLSSESTVSRIRTEHFPLTLESARPSHTSQYLCASSGDTKLRDYNEQFFGPGTRLTVL.

The chain joins TRBV10-3 to TRBJ2-1; D may be TRBD2 (6 bases). V gave up 1 base and J gave up 5 bases, with 15 bases separating them. The germline V gene has CDR1 ENHRY and CDR2 SYGVKD. The CDR3 covers 16 residues. The CDR3 DNA follows: TGTGCCATCAGTGAGTTCCCTATAGGAGGGGACAATGAGCAGTTCTTC. Its translation: CAISEFPIGGDNEQFF.

The chain couples TRBV27 to TRBJ1-5, with 7 bases identical to TRBD1. CDR1 and CDR2 (germline): MNHEY, SMNVEV (reference sequence). The V gene end was trimmed by 6 bases and the J gene end by 6 bases; junction bases not matched to a gene: 5. The CDR3 has 13 residues. The CDR3 DNA follows: TGTGCCAGCAGGGATACAGGGGCTCAGCCCCAGCATTTT. Encoded protein: CASRDTGAQPQHF.

This clone appeared a single time. CDR3 nucleotide sequence: TGTGCCAGCAGCTTGGGAAGCGGGGGAGCCCATGAGCAGTTCTTC. Translating gives CASSLGSGGAHEQFF. The chain combines TRBV5-6 with TRBJ2-1; 8 nucleotides agree with TRBD2. The CDR3 extends over 15 amino acids. Trimming removed 0 bases from V and 8 bases from J; junction bases left unmatched: 7. Germline assignment: CDR1 SGHDT and CDR2 YYEEEE.

V usage is TRBV19 and J usage is TRBJ1-2; 7 nucleotides align to TRBD1. This CDR3 region has 15 residues. Germline lookup yields CDR1 LNHDA and CDR2 SQIVND (reference sequence). Trimming took 6 bases from V and 8 from J; bases not matched to a gene: 15. The CDR3 protein is CASSVLGQSRSGYTF. As DNA, the CDR3 is TGTGCCAGTAGCGTCCTGGGACAGTCAAGATCGGGCTACACCTTC.

This chain uses TRBV7-9 with TRBJ1-1; possible D gene TRBD1, 6 bases. CDR1 is SEHNR and CDR2 is FQNEAQ in the germline V gene (reference sequence). V was clipped by 5 bases and J by 4 bases, with 17 bases between them. This CDR3 has 15 amino acids. The CDR3 loop reads CASSHWGGASTEAFF. Written as DNA, the CDR3 is TGTGCCAGCAGCCACTGGGGGGGGGCCTCCACTGAAGCTTTCTTT.

CDR3 bases: TGCGCCAGCAGTCAGTACCCCGATCGGGGGAACACTGAAGCTTTCTTT. This encodes CASSQYPDRGNTEAFF. V and J are TRBV23-1 and TRBJ1-1; no firm D call. TRBV23-1 is an ORF for which the function is uncertain. The CDR3 sequence is 16 residues long. Trimming shortened V by 3 bases and J by 1 base, and 15 bases separated the two germline ends.

The V gene is TRBV9, the J gene TRBJ2-1, with 8 nucleotides matching TRBD2. Per germline, CDR1 SGDLS and CDR2 YYNGEE. The CDR3 sequence is 18 residues long. V was pared by 1 base and J by 5 bases, with 14 bases of the junction left unmatched. DNA for the CDR3: TGTGCCAGCAGCGTAAGGTCGGGAGGGCGTACGAGAGACAATGAGCAGTTCTTC. It codes for CASSVRSGGRTRDNEQFF.